The 18 T cell receptor beta chains below come from one sample, sequenced in a study of cytomegalovirus exposure and HLA in healthy donors. The primer mix had 60 Vbeta and 13 Jbeta primers. Here immunoSEQ multiplex PCR was the method, and the copy in TCRdb shows in-frame clones only, minus some. The table has some 130,000 clones, around 77% seen once. Material for sequencing was PBMCs. The receptors come from a young man in good health and CMV-seronegative.

The rearrangement uses TRBV7-8 and TRBJ2-7; D unresolved. The CDR3 runs 14 residues. Germline CDR1 is SGHVS and CDR2 is FQNEAQ. V gave up 5 bases and J gave up 6 bases, with 17 bases separating them. The CDR3 sequence: CASSLDGVPSEQYF. Here the CDR3 DNA reads TGTGCCAGCAGCCTCGACGGAGTCCCTTCCGAGCAGTACTTC.

The genes are TRBV6-6 and TRBJ1-4; D might be TRBD1 (5 bases). V lost 5 bases and J 9 bases, leaving 16 bases between the germline ends. The CDR3 sequence is 14 residues long. Germline V gives CDR1 MNHNY, CDR2 SVGAGI (reference sequence). Here the CDR3 DNA reads TGTGCCAGCAGTCAGACAGATCAAATGAAAAAACTGTTTTTT. Translating gives CASSQTDQMKKLFF.

This clone was detected only a few times. The chain has TRBV10-1 and TRBJ2-2; 9 bases map to TRBD2. J was trimmed by 1 base and V by 6 bases; bases with no gene match: 9. The CDR3 runs 17 residues. Per the germline V gene, CDR1 is WNHNN and CDR2 is SYGVQD (reference sequence). Here the CDR3 DNA reads TGCGCCAGCAGCCCCAGTATGACTAGCGGGAACACCGGGGAGCTGTTTTTT. Residues: CASSPSMTSGNTGELFF.

This clone was observed a handful of times. The chain uses TRBV2 and TRBJ1-4, with D possibly TRBD1 on 5 matching bases. The germline V gene has CDR1 SNHLY and CDR2 FYNNEI. V dropped 6 bases and J dropped 6 bases, with 14 bases sitting between them. CDR3 length equals 14 residues. CDR3 sequence (DNA): TGTGCCAGCAGCCCAGAGGGAGGGGATGAAAAACTGTTTTTT. This translates into CASSPEGGDEKLFF. Using reference TRBV2 and TRBJ1-4 for the parts outside the CDR3, the full variable domain is EPEVTQTPSHQVTQMGQEVILRCVPISNHLYFYWYRQILGQKVEFLVSFYNNEISEKSEIFDDQFSVERPDGSNFTLKIRSTKLEDSAMYFCASSPEGGDEKLFFGSGTQLSVL.

The rearrangement uses TRBV30 and TRBJ2-5; 10 bases agree with TRBD2. The CDR3 extends over 13 amino acids. CDR1 GTSNPN and CDR2 SVGIG come from the germline V gene (reference sequence). V lost 7 bases to trimming and J lost 5 bases; unmatched junction nucleotides: 7. The CDR3 protein is CASTSGTLETQYF. The CDR3 nucleotides are TGTGCCTCTACTAGCGGGACTTTGGAGACCCAGTACTTC. The entire variable domain, with the rest obtained from reference TRBV30 and TRBJ2-5, is as follows: SQTIHQWPATLVQPVGSPLSLECTVEGTSNPNLYWYRQAAGRGLQLLFYSVGIGQISSEVPQNLSASRPQDRQFILSSKKLLLSDSGFYLCASTSGTLETQYFGPGTRLLVL.

CDR3 in DNA: TGCGCCAGCAGCCACACGGACAGGGAGGTTCAGCCCCAGCATTTT. It yields the protein CASSHTDREVQPQHF. V gene TRBV4-1 combines with J gene TRBJ1-5; 8 bases are shared with TRBD1. The germline gives CDR1 MGHRA, CDR2 YSYEKL. J gave up 6 bases and V 3 bases, and 7 bases lay outside the gene matches. The CDR3 is 15 amino acids.

The CDR3 sequence is CASSDLGLAGGLDTQYF. The CDR3 nucleotides are TGTGCCAGCAGTGACCTCGGACTAGCGGGAGGTTTAGATACGCAGTATTTT. This chain links TRBV2 with TRBJ2-3, with 14 bases matching TRBD2. This CDR3 region has 17 residues. J was trimmed by 5 bases and V by 3 bases; bases with no gene match: 7. Germline-derived CDR1 and CDR2 are SNHLY and FYNNEI.

This clone was counted a single time. V and J are TRBV7-9 and TRBJ2-2, with 10 bases aligning to TRBD2. Germline CDR1 and CDR2: SEHNR and FQNEAQ (reference sequence). CDR3 length equals 16 residues. V was pared by 3 bases and J by 3 bases, with 4 bases of the junction left unmatched. CDR3 nucleotide sequence: TGTGCCAGCAGCTTGCTAGCGGGAGTCCACACCGGGGAGCTGTTTTTT. It yields the protein CASSLLAGVHTGELFF.

The V and J genes are TRBV6-9 and TRBJ1-4, with 7 nucleotides matching TRBD1. CDR1 and CDR2 (germline): MNHGY, SVAAGI. The length of the CDR3 is 15 residues. The J segment lost 4 bases and the V segment lost 4 bases, leaving 6 bases of the junction unmatched. The CDR3 here is CASSFRTGFNEKLFF. CDR3 nucleotides: TGTGCCAGCAGTTTCCGGACAGGTTTTAATGAAAAACTGTTTTTT.

A few counts support this clone. The chain couples TRBV19 to TRBJ2-4; D might be TRBD1 (6 bases). The length of the CDR3 is 16 residues. Germline assignment: CDR1 LNHDA and CDR2 SQIVND (reference sequence). V shed 1 base and J shed 0 bases, with 10 bases lying between them. The CDR3 DNA reads as TGTGCCAGTAGTATAGGTCCAGGGGTAGCCAAAAACATTCAGTACTTC. It specifies CASSIGPGVAKNIQYF.

This clone has only a few counts. This chain joins TRBV9 and TRBJ2-3; 7 nucleotides agree with TRBD2. CDR1 and CDR2 (germline): SGDLS, YYNGEE. The CDR3 length is 17 residues. J was trimmed by 7 bases and V by 5 bases; bases with no gene match: 19. The CDR3 spells CASRRSAVAGVVNTQYF. CDR3 bases: TGTGCCAGCAGGAGGAGCGCTGTGGCGGGAGTCGTAAATACGCAGTATTTT.

The V and J genes are TRBV18 and TRBJ1-1, with TRBD1 matching 9 bases. The CDR3 spans 17 residues. Germline loops: CDR1 KGHSH, CDR2 LQKENI. V shed 3 bases and J 3 bases; nucleotides not matched to a gene: 11. Written as DNA, the CDR3 is TGTGCCAGCTCACCCACTTCACAGGGGGCCGAGGACACTGAAGCTTTCTTT. It is translated as CASSPTSQGAEDTEAFF.

The chain combines TRBV27 with TRBJ1-1; weak D call: TRBD1 (5 bases). The germline V gene has CDR1 MNHEY and CDR2 SMNVEV (reference sequence). The CDR3 length is 13 residues. Trimming cost V 4 bases and J 3 bases, with 9 bases left between them. The CDR3 sequence is CASSSRQHTEAFF. As DNA, the CDR3 is TGTGCCAGCAGTTCCCGACAGCACACTGAAGCTTTCTTT.

CDR3 DNA sequence: TGTGCCAGCAGCTTATTGACTAGCGGGAGATCTGAGCAGTTCTTC. Its protein product is CASSLLTSGRSEQFF. The chain uses TRBV7-9 and TRBJ2-1; 12 nucleotides line up with TRBD2. CDR3 size: 15 residues. The J segment lost 9 bases and the V segment lost 2 bases, leaving 5 bases of the junction unmatched. Germline loops: CDR1 SEHNR, CDR2 FQNEAQ (reference sequence).

The J gene is TRBJ2-7, the V gene TRBV5-1; perhaps TRBD1 as D (5 bases). Germline-derived CDR1 and CDR2 are SGHRS and YFSETQ. Trimming left V 0 bases short and J 3 bases short, with 7 bases between. This CDR3 comprises 13 residues. The CDR3 here is CASSLGQYYEQYF. CDR3 coding DNA: TGCGCCAGCAGCTTGGGACAGTACTACGAGCAGTACTTC.

This sequence joins TRBV5-6 and TRBJ2-7, with 9 bases that match TRBD2. The CDR3 has 18 residues. The J segment lost 2 bases and the V segment lost 7 bases, leaving 19 bases of the junction unmatched. Germline CDR1 reads SGHDT; CDR2 reads YYEEEE. The CDR3 DNA reads as TGTGCCAGCTCCCCTCCAGAATCGATTCTAGCGGGGACCTACGAGCAGTACTTC. Protein: CASSPPESILAGTYEQYF.

The chain joins TRBV7-9 to TRBJ2-1; no definite D call. Germline CDR1 is SEHNR and CDR2 is FQNEAQ (reference sequence). The germline V and J ends were trimmed by 5 bases and 0 bases, with 5 bases remaining between them. CDR3 size: 13 residues. CDR3 sequence: CASSLFSYNEQFF. The CDR3 DNA reads as TGTGCCAGCAGCCTATTCTCCTACAATGAGCAGTTCTTC.

The table lists this clone with a count of one. V is TRBV29-1 and J is TRBJ1-1; D uncertain. Germline values: CDR1 SQVTM, CDR2 ANQGSEA. V was shortened by 4 bases and J by 0 bases, with 9 bases between the two germline ends. This CDR3 has 13 residues. The CDR3 here is CSVVSSVNTEAFF. DNA of the CDR3: TGCAGCGTTGTTTCATCAGTGAACACTGAAGCTTTCTTT.